A selection of T cell receptor beta chains follows, all from one sample in a study of early T cells in non-severe SARS-CoV-2 infection. MiXCR was run by TCRdb on the 5' RACE reads, yielding one entry per CDR3 protein. The repertoire includes some 97,000 distinct CDR3 sequences, approximately 10% of them detected once, and less than 5.5% sits in the top ten. Specimen: whole blood, collected at baseline. These receptors all stem from an adult who was a healthcare worker with PCR-confirmed SARS-CoV-2 infection or an uninfected control (not recorded which). Both conserved end residues are part of each CDR3. The order of the fields is clone size, V gene, J gene, D gene, CDR3 DNA, CDR3 protein. The D gene is left open where the match is weak. A clone size is listed for some rows: how often the clone was seen (once, few, many), or a class if it is expanded.

>few|TRBV7-2|TRBJ1-2|-
TGTGCCAGCAGCTTAGCGGGGACACCGGGGGTGGGCTATGGCTACACCTTC
CASSLAGTPGVGYGYTF
>many|TRBV7-2|TRBJ1-6|-
TGTGCCAGCAGCTTTTTACGGGATAATTCACCCCTCCACTTT
CASSFLRDNSPLHF
>few|TRBV9|TRBJ1-1|-
TGTGCCAGCAATCTTAGAGGAGAGGCGGACACTGAAGCTTTCTTT
CASNLRGEADTEAFF
>many|TRBV7-8|TRBJ2-7|-
TGTGCCAGCAGCTTAGATGACGCACAATGGGCCTACGAGCAGTACTTC
CASSLDDAQWAYEQYF
>-|TRBV9|TRBJ1-6|-
TGTGCCAGCAGCGTATCGGCAGGGCTCAATTCACCCCTCCACTTT
CASSVSAGLNSPLHF
>-|TRBV4-1|TRBJ2-5|TRBD2
TGCGCCAGCAGCCTCCCTAGCGGGAGGGACGAGACCCAGTACTTC
CASSLPSGRDETQYF
>many|TRBV7-2|TRBJ1-1|TRBD1
TGTGCCAGCATCCGGACAGGGATGAACACTGAAGCTTTCTTT
CASIRTGMNTEAFF
>-|TRBV4-3|TRBJ1-2|-
TGCGCCAGCAGCCAAGCCGGGGGCTACTATGGCTACACCTTC
CASSQAGGYYGYTF
>-|TRBV7-2|TRBJ1-5|-
TGTGCCAGCAGCTTAGCGCCCCTGGTTACAGAGTATAGCAATCAGCCCCAGCATTTT
CASSLAPLVTEYSNQPQHF
>few|TRBV20-1|TRBJ2-7|-
TGCAGTGCTAGGGGAGTTGGACATGGGGTCTACGAGCAGTACTTC
CSARGVGHGVYEQYF
>-|TRBV11-2|TRBJ2-7|-
TGTGCCAGTAAAGGTAGCTCCTACGAGCAGTACTTC
CASKGSSYEQYF
>few|TRBV6-5|TRBJ2-5|-
TGTGCCAGCAGTTACTCGAGGAATGGAGAGACCCAGTACTTC
CASSYSRNGETQYF
>many|TRBV7-8|TRBJ2-3|TRBD2
TGTGCCAGCAGCGATAGCGGGGGGTTGTCAGATACGCAGTATTTT
CASSDSGGLSDTQYF
>many|TRBV30|TRBJ2-3|TRBD2
TGTGCCTGGAGTGTGGGAGGGGGCACAGATACGCAGTATTTT
CAWSVGGGTDTQYF
>-|TRBV11-2|TRBJ2-3|TRBD2
TGTGCCAGCAGCTTATTAGGCGGGAGAATTGTCACAGATACGCAGTATTTT
CASSLLGGRIVTDTQYF
>-|TRBV4-2|TRBJ1-1|-
-
CASSQVGRGTFF
>-|TRBV7-9|TRBJ2-1|-
TGTGCCAGCAGCTTCGCCCCGCGGAATGAGCAGTTCTTC
CASSFAPRNEQFF
>few|TRBV7-9|TRBJ2-3|-
TGTGCCAGCAGCAAGCCCCCCCTTCATTCAGATACGCAGTATTTT
CASSKPPLHSDTQYF
>many|TRBV3-1|TRBJ2-1|TRBD2
TGTGCCAGCAGGACGACTAGCGGGGGCTCCTACAATGAGCAGTTCTTC
CASRTTSGGSYNEQFF
>few|TRBV5-8|TRBJ1-3|-
TGTGCCAGCAGCTTGGGACAGTATCATTCTGGAAACACCATATATTTT
CASSLGQYHSGNTIYF
>many|TRBV5-1|TRBJ2-7|TRBD2
TGCGCCAGCAGCTTCCCACCCGCCTACAAGCGGGAGAGTTACTACGAGCAGTACTTC
CASSFPPAYKRESYYEQYF
>-|TRBV10-3|TRBJ2-7|TRBD1
TGTGCCATCACGGGGGGACAGGGGGCCTCCTACGAGCAGTACTTC
CAITGGQGASYEQYF
>many|TRBV7-3|TRBJ2-1|TRBD1
TGTGCCAGCAGCAACAGGGGTGGTGAGCAGTTCTTC
CASSNRGGEQFF
>-|TRBV25-1|TRBJ2-1|-
TGTGCCAGCAGTGACCCCAGTATCTCAGGGGTCAATGAGCAGTTCTTC
CASSDPSISGVNEQFF
>-|TRBV4-3|TRBJ2-3|-
TGCGCCAGCAGCCAAGCTGGCGGAGATGGAGATACGCAGTATTTT
CASSQAGGDGDTQYF
>few|TRBV20-1|TRBJ1-1|-
TGCAGTGCTATGATCACTGAAGCTTTCTTT
CSAMITEAFF
>few|TRBV29-1|TRBJ2-1|-
TGCAGCGTTTTCCCAGAGCTCGGGGATGAGCAGTTCTTC
CSVFPELGDEQFF
>many|TRBV20-1|TRBJ2-2|-
TGCAGTGCTAGAGATATCTTAGGGGAGAGGAACACCGGGGAGCTGTTTTTT
CSARDILGERNTGELFF